The rows below give T cell receptor beta chains drawn from one sample of a study of graft-versus-host responses after intestinal transplantation. No antigen has been identified for these receptors. The method was immunoSEQ multiplex PCR; TCRdb's version includes in-frame clones alone and lacks a portion of them. The sample includes under 100,000 clones, roughly 85% of them seen just once. Sequences were derived from unstimulated CD4+ T cells sorted from spleen or lymph node cells, sampled before intestinal transplant. These receptors came from a human donor who received an intestinal transplant. Each CDR3 is given with its conserved first and last residue. D genes are given only for firm matches.

>TRBV6-6|NA|TRBJ1-5
CASRNNNQPQHF
>TRBV6-1|NA|TRBJ2-7
CASLSRGLGYEQYF
>TRBV5-1|NA|TRBJ1-1
CASSPRTASNTEAFF
>TRBV4-1|NA|TRBJ2-5
CASSQVSRETQYF
>TRBV6-1|NA|TRBJ2-3
CASSEMSTADTQYF
>TRBV19|NA|TRBJ2-1
CASSRGGIQHNEQFF
>TRBV18|NA|TRBJ1-1
CASSPIGGGNTEAFF
>TRBV7-2|TRBD2|TRBJ2-1
CASSLAGGGVYNEQFF
>TRBV11-3|NA|TRBJ1-1
CASSFYRRGGVSTEAFF
>TRBV20-1|NA|TRBJ1-1
CSAQGRREAFF
>TRBV18|TRBD1|TRBJ2-2
CASSRIQGPTGELFF
>TRBV28|NA|TRBJ2-2
CASSLRRGTFNTGELFF